The 8 T cell receptor beta chains below come from one sample, sequenced in a study of control samples from healthy donors and cancer patients. Sequenced by immunoSEQ multiplex PCR; TCRdb stores in-frame clones only, minus some. The sample includes tens of thousands of clones, approximately 90% of them seen just once. Specimen: PBMCs. The source of these receptors is a woman aged 60-75 years with head and neck cancer.

This rearrangement joins TRBV14 to TRBJ2-5; TRBD2 might be the D (5 bases). This CDR3 has 15 amino acids. V was pared by 4 bases and J by 4 bases, with 16 bases between. Germline-derived CDR1 and CDR2 are SGHDN and FVKESK. CDR3 amino acids: CASSRRWGRGETQYF. DNA for the CDR3: TGTGCCAGCAGCCGCAGGTGGGGTCGGGGAGAGACCCAGTACTTC.

The rearrangement joins TRBV10-3 to TRBJ2-1, with 9 bases lining up with TRBD2. Germline values: CDR1 ENHRY, CDR2 SYGVKD. The length of the CDR3 is 14 residues. The V gene end was trimmed by 10 bases and the J gene end by 8 bases; junction bases not matched to a gene: 12. The DNA of the CDR3 is TGTGCCACCAGGGGGGCTAGCGGGAATTATGAGCAGTTCTTC. It yields the protein CATRGASGNYEQFF.

J is TRBJ2-1 and V is TRBV3-1 (or the pseudogene TRBV3-2); D possibly corresponds to TRBD1 (5 bases). The CDR3 length is 13 residues. Trimming left V 1 base short and J 9 bases short, with 10 bases between. Germline V gene lookup returns CDR1 LGHDT and CDR2 YNNKEL (reference sequence). The CDR3 reads CASSQAGAGEQFF. CDR3 in DNA: TGTGCCAGCAGCCAAGCTGGGGCAGGTGAGCAGTTCTTC.

The rearrangement joins TRBV29-1 to TRBJ2-7; 8 positions match TRBD2. The CDR3 runs 14 residues. Trimming cost V 4 bases and J 2 bases; bases outside gene matches: 7. Germline V CDR1 and CDR2: SQVTM, ANQGSEA. The CDR3 sequence is CSVGGLEDAYEQYF. The CDR3 DNA reads as TGCAGCGTTGGGGGACTAGAAGACGCCTACGAGCAGTACTTC.

This chain uses TRBV27 with TRBJ2-2; D not certain. Germline V lookup: CDR1 MNHEY, CDR2 SMNVEV (reference sequence). The CDR3 contains 16 residues. V dropped 3 bases and J dropped 0 bases, with 11 bases sitting between them. Written as DNA, the CDR3 is TGTGCCAGCAGTTTTCGCACACCTTCGAACACCGGGGAGCTGTTTTTT. The encoded protein is CASSFRTPSNTGELFF.

The chain couples TRBV7-8 to TRBJ2-2; a weak D match, TRBD1 (6 bases). Trimming left V 5 bases short and J 1 base short, with 14 bases between. There are 16 residues in the CDR3. CDR1 is SGHVS, CDR2 FQNEAQ, per germline. CDR3 sequence reads: CASSPYPDRNTGELFF. As DNA, the CDR3 is TGTGCCAGCAGCCCATACCCGGACAGGAACACCGGGGAGCTGTTTTTT.

The rearrangement uses TRBV7-6 and TRBJ2-7; 8 positions agree with TRBD2. The V gene end was trimmed by 5 bases and the J gene end by 2 bases; junction bases not matched to a gene: 5. This CDR3 comprises 14 residues. Germline values: CDR1 SGHVS, CDR2 FNYEAQ. As DNA, the CDR3 is TGTGCCAGCAGCCTAAGCGGGAGTCCCTACGAGCAGTACTTC. Amino acids: CASSLSGSPYEQYF.

The chain combines TRBV18 with TRBJ2-7; possibly TRBD1 or TRBD2 for D (5 bases each). Germline-derived CDR1 and CDR2 are KGHSH and LQKENI. V lost 3 bases, J lost 4 bases, and 13 bases lay in between. This CDR3 comprises 14 residues. This CDR3 reads CASSPRDPGYEQYF. Here the CDR3 DNA reads TGTGCCAGCTCACCTCGGGACCCCGGGTACGAGCAGTACTTC.